One sample yielded the 5 T cell receptor beta chains listed below, sequenced in a study of CD8 T cells in Susac syndrome. After extraction with the RNeasy kit, 0.5 to 1 ug of the RNA was reverse transcribed using random hexamers. TCRdb re-called the immunoSEQ multiplex PCR reads with MiXCR, one entry per CDR3 protein. The data hold a few hundred thousand distinct CDR3 sequences, with around 91% observed a single time. The specimen sequenced was CD8+ T cells from PBMCs. The receptors originated from a human donor with multiple sclerosis.

This rearrangement joins TRBV27 to TRBJ2-7; 7 bases line up with TRBD2. CDR3 length equals 14 residues. V lost 5 bases to trimming and J lost 2 bases; unmatched junction nucleotides: 6. Germline CDR1 is MNHEY and CDR2 is SMNVEV (reference sequence). The CDR3 DNA follows: TGTGCCAGCAGTGTTCGGGAGGCCACCTACGAGCAGTACTTC. The encoded protein is CASSVREATYEQYF.

The chain links TRBV5-6 to TRBJ1-2; D call uncertain. The CDR3 loop spans 15 amino acids. Deletions cut 4 bases from V and 0 bases from J, with 13 bases between. Looked up from germline, CDR1 is SGHDT and CDR2 is YYEEEE. Written as DNA, the CDR3 is TGTGCCAGCAGCCCCCGGACGGTTTCTAACTATGGCTACACCTTC. This gives the protein CASSPRTVSNYGYTF. The whole variable domain, remainder taken from reference TRBV5-6 and TRBJ1-2, is DAGVTQSPTHLIKTRGQQVTLRCSPKSGHDTVSWYQQALGQGPQFIFQYYEEEERQRGNFPDRFSGHQFPNYSSELNVNALLLGDSALYLCASSPRTVSNYGYTFGSGTRLTVV.

J is TRBJ2-1 and V is TRBV29-1, with D possibly matching TRBD1 (5 bases). Trimming took 1 base from V and 4 from J, leaving 14 bases between them. The CDR3 contains 15 residues. Germline V gives CDR1 SQVTM, CDR2 ANQGSEA. The CDR3 region is CSVEVYQGGYNEQFF. The CDR3 bases are TGCAGCGTTGAAGTTTATCAGGGTGGATACAATGAGCAGTTCTTC.

CDR3: CASSVWAGGMNEQFF. The CDR3 DNA is TGTGCCAGCAGCGTATGGGCGGGAGGGATGAATGAGCAGTTCTTC. The rearrangement links TRBV9 to TRBJ2-1; 9 nucleotides line up with TRBD2. Trimming took 1 base from V and 7 from J; bases not matched to a gene: 6. Germline V gives CDR1 SGDLS, CDR2 YYNGEE. This CDR3 has 15 amino acids.

The genes are TRBV20-1 and TRBJ1-5; the D is unclear. Germline V gene sequence: CDR1 DFQATT, CDR2 SNEGSKA (reference sequence). This CDR3 has 16 amino acids. V was cut by 6 bases and J by 0 bases, with 18 bases left in between. CDR3 DNA sequence: TGCAGTGCCCCCGATGAGGGTGCATATAGCAATCAGCCCCAGCATTTT. This sequence encodes CSAPDEGAYSNQPQHF.